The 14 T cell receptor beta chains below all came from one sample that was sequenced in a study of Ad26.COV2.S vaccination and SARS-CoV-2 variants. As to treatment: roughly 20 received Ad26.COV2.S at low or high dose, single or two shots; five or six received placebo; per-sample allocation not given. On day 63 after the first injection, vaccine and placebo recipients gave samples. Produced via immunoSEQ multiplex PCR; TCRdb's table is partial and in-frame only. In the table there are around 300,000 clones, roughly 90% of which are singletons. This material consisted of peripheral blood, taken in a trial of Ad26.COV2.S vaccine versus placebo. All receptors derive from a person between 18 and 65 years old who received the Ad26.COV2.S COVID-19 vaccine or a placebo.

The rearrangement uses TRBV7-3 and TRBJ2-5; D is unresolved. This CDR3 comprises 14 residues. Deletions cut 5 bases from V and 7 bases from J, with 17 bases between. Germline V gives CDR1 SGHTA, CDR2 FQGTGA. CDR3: CASSPPPPLGTQYF. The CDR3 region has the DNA TGTGCCAGCAGCCCCCCTCCCCCGCTCGGGACCCAGTACTTC.

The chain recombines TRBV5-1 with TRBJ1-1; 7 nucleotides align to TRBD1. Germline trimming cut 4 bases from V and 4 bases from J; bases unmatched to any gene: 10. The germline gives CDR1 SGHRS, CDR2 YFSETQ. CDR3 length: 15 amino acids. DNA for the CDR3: TGCGCCAGCAGCAGAGACAGGGCGGGTAGCACTGAAGCTTTCTTT. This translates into CASSRDRAGSTEAFF. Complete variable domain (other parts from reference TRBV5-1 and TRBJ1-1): KAGVTQTPRYLIKTRGQQVTLSCSPISGHRSVSWYQQTPGQGLQFLFEYFSETQRNKGNFPGRFSGRQFSNSRSEMNVSTLELGDSALYLCASSRDRAGSTEAFFGQGTRLTVV.

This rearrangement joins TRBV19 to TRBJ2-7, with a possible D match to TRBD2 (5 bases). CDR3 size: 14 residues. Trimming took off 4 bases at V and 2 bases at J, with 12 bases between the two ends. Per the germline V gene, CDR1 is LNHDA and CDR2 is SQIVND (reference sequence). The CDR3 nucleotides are TGTGCCAGTAGTACGGAGGTCGGCGCCTACGAGCAGTACTTC. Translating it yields CASSTEVGAYEQYF.

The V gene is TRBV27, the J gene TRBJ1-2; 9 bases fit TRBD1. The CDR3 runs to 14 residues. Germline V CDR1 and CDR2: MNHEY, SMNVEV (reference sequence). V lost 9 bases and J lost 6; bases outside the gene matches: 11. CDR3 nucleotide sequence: TGTGCCAGTTCCGGGACAGGGCTTCAACATGGCTACACCTTC. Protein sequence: CASSGTGLQHGYTF.

The CDR3 region is CASSPGTGSLDGYTF. Written as DNA, the CDR3 is TGTGCCAGCTCACCAGGGACGGGCTCTCTCGATGGCTACACCTTC. This chain uses TRBV18 with TRBJ1-2; D might be TRBD1 (5 bases). The ends were cut back, 2 bases at V and 6 bases at J, with 16 bases in the middle. Germline CDR1 reads KGHSH; CDR2 reads LQKENI. This CDR3 is built from 15 residues.

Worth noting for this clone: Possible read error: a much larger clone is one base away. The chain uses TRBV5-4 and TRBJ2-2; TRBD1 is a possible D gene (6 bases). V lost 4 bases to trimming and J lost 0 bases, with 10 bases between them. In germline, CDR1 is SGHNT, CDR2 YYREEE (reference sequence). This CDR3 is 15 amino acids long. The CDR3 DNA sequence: TGTGCCAGCAGCGTGGACAGAACGAACACCGGGGAGCTGTTTTTT. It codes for CASSVDRTNTGELFF.

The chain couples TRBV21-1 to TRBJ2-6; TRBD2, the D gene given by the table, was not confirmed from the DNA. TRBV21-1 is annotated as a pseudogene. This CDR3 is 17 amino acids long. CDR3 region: CASSSGDGRSGANVLTF. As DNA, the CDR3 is TGTGCCAGCAGCAGTGGGGATGGGAGATCTGGGGCCAACGTCCTGACTTTC.

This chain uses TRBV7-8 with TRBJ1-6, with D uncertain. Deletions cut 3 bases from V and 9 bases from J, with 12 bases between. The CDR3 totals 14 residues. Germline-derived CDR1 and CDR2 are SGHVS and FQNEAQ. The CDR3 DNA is TGTGCCAGCAGCTTCGGTGGGTTTGGTTCACCCCTCCACTTT. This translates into CASSFGGFGSPLHF.

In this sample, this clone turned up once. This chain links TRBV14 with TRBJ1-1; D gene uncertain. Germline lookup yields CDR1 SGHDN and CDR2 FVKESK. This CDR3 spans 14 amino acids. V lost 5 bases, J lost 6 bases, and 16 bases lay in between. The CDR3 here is CASSYQGPRAEAFF. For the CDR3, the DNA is TGTGCCAGCAGCTACCAAGGTCCACGGGCTGAAGCTTTCTTT.

The CDR3 reads CASSSYTDTQYF. CDR3 sequence (DNA): TGTGCCAGCAGCTCCTACACAGATACGCAGTATTTT. The chain recombines TRBV9 with TRBJ2-3; D uncertain. CDR1 SGDLS and CDR2 YYNGEE come from the germline V gene. V was shortened by 4 bases and J by 2 bases, with 5 bases between the two germline ends. CDR3 size: 12 residues. Based on the CDR3 plus reference TRBV9 and TRBJ2-3, the full variable domain is DSGVTQTPKHLITATGQRVTLRCSPRSGDLSVYWYQQSLDQGLQFLIQYYNGEERAKGNILERFSAQQFPDLHSELNLSSLELGDSALYFCASSSYTDTQYFGPGTRLTVL.

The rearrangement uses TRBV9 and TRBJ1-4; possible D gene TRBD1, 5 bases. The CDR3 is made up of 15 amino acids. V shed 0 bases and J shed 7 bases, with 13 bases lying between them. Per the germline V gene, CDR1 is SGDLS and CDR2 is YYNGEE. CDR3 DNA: TGTGCCAGCAGCGTAGCTGGGGGGGAGGCTGAAAAACTGTTTTTT. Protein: CASSVAGGEAEKLFF.

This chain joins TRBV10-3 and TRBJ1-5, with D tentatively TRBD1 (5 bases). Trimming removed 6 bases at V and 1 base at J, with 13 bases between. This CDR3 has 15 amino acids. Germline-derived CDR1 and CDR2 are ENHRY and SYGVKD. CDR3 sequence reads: CAIRPGTDSNQPQHF. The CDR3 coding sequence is TGTGCCATCAGACCCGGGACCGACAGCAATCAGCCCCAGCATTTT.

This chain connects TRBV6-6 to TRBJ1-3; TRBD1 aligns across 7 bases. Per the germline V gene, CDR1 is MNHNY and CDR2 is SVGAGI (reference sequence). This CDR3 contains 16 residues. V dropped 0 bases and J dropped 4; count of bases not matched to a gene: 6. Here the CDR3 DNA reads TGTGCCAGCAGTTACTCAGAGGGGGCAAGGGGAAACACCATATATTTT. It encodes CASSYSEGARGNTIYF.

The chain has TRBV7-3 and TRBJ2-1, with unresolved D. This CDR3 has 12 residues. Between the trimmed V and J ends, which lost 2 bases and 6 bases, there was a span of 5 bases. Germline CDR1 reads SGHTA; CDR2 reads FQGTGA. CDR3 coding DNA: TGTGCCAGCAGCTTAGGGGTCAATGAGCAGTTCTTC. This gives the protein CASSLGVNEQFF.